Reported below is one T cell receptor (beta chain). Its target is not known. Sequence data for DNA of cultured CD4+ T cells were generated by the Oncomine TCR Beta short-read assay. Genomic DNA was drawn out of CD4+ T cells grown in culture. TCRdb independently ran MiXCR on the PCR reads; one entry per CDR3 protein. The repertoire holds some 26,000 distinct CDR3 sequences, with over 55% as singletons. The treatment is: approximately 11-day PBMC culture with coronavirus spike peptide pools or control peptides (ViraFEST assay). PBMCs, plated at roughly 2 million per well, were grown in the presence of 10 IU/ml IL-2 and 9 to 10 ug/ml peptide pools. Looked up from germline, CDR1 is MNHEY and CDR2 is SMNVEV (reference sequence). CDR3 length: 15 residues. The V gene lost 5 bases and the J gene lost 7 bases, with 15 bases spanning the gap. The sample comes from a study of vaccination and CD4 T cells after COVID-19. For the study at large: Cellular stimulation was performed using overlapping spike peptides derived from SARS-CoV-2, HCoV-NL63, HCoV-OC43 and HCoV-229E. General observations from the study: Investigators enrolled relatively few convalescent patients and included no early post-infection timepoints.

The chain couples TRBV27 to TRBJ1-6; no definite D call. The input for sequencing was CD4+ T cells from blood, cultured in vitro, taken after SARS-CoV-2 vaccination. The TCR sequence derives from a human donor who received a COVID-19 vaccine. CDR3: CASSPRGLWNSPLHF. The CDR3 DNA reads TGTGCCAGCAGTCCCCGCGGCCTTTGGAATTCACCCCTCCACTTT.